This TCR beta chain was obtained from a study of cytomegalovirus exposure and HLA in healthy donors (dated by TCRdb to 2015 to 2018). Describing the broader study: An earlier analysis of approximately 550 of the donors reported roughly 270 Gb of sequence data and approximately 110 million unique TCR beta sequences from about 200 million T cells. An early release covering roughly 580 HLA-typed donors comprised approximately 290 gigabases of sequencing data and tens of millions of unique TCR sequences. Of the approximately 400 genotyped donors, about 80% fell in the genetic ancestry cluster associated with self-reported Caucasian donors. The aim of the study was to test whether cataloging public T cell receptors could identify signatures of past pathogen exposure. The T cell repertoires of under 750 subjects were profiled by immunosequencing and related to cytomegalovirus serostatus. Besides the first cohort of approximately 710 subjects, a separate validation cohort made up of over 100 different subjects was used. The study combined high-throughput TCR immunosequencing, statistical association of individual TCRs with disease status, and machine learning to predict cytomegalovirus infection status. A later analysis re-examined previously published TCR beta repertoires from roughly 720 donors and added high-resolution HLA genotyping to investigate patterns of TCR occurrence. Rather than drawing on any new phenotypic data, the later analysis identified candidate immune exposures from TCR beta sequences and the way those sequences occurred across donors. To decide whether each TCR beta V gene segment behaved as functional or pseudogenic, an earlier analysis of several hundred of the donors relied on high-throughput TCR beta sequencing. Donor age, sex, ethnicity and CMV serostatus were collected together with the repertoire data. Genome-wide SNP genotypes for about 65% of the roughly 670 donors were used in a later genetic analysis, which treated that subset as a discovery cohort. Every discovery cohort repertoire had been produced on one sequencing platform. HLA typing included class I and class II loci at four-digit resolution. Typing coverage differed by locus: A, B, C, DRB1 and DQB1 were typed in about 629-640 donors, DQA1 in 500 to 550, DPA1 in over 600, and DPB1 in roughly 470. Because of strong linkage in the cohort, five DR-DQ haplotypes were treated as single units for association and clustering. Among roughly 400 genotyped donors of the cohort, an average of approximately 220,000 unique TCR beta nucleotide sequences was sequenced per donor, of which about 19% were non-productive. Results the study describes overall, beyond this receptor: A cluster of highly shared sequence variants was judged likely to represent a technical artifact of the sequencing pipeline. The only immune exposure information available for the cohort was CMV serostatus. Seventeen rarely observed V segments, including chromosome 9 orphons, were excluded from the earlier analysis of some 590 of the donors because counts were too low. In a later analysis, HLA-associated TCR beta chains were found to be more clonally expanded and to have lower generation probabilities than equally common non-associated chains. In a later analysis, TCR association rates were found to vary across HLA loci, with the most associated TCRs seen for DRB1 alleles and the fewest for HLA-C alleles. An earlier analysis of roughly 570 of the donors showed that most TCR beta V segments appeared in productive rearrangements either about 90% or about 30% of the time, which broadly matched IMGT annotations. The study gave a list of roughly 150 TCR beta chains associated with cytomegalovirus. The authors suggested that the approach could potentially be extended to other disease states and immunological phenotypes. In vitro tests confirmed that a few of the cytomegalovirus-associated TCR beta chains recognize cytomegalovirus antigens. Most TCR sequences were seen in very few donors, while some public TCRs were found in many individuals. Linkage disequilibrium might explain the correlated functional status among segregating V segments, but an unknown experimental factor could not be ruled out. A further reported finding was that TCR beta sequences accurately predicted the HLA-A and HLA-B alleles for most subjects in the first cohort. A later analysis reported that several top co-occurrence clusters appeared linked to parvovirus B19, influenza, CMV and Epstein-Barr virus. A later analysis associated 16,951 TCR beta sequences with specific HLA alleles at a false discovery rate of 0.05. According to a later genetic analysis, donors in an Asian-associated ancestry cluster had fewer N-insertions in productive TCRs than the approximately 700-donor mean. Strong co-occurrence of HLA alleles, especially DR and DQ, made assigning TCR associations to individual alleles difficult. Most CMV-associated TCR beta chains appeared to be HLA-restricted in a later analysis, and the HLA associations seemed to be driven largely by CMV exposure. HLA typing was unavailable for some donors at each locus, so association tests used only the typed subset. The 87-base-pair reads could not distinguish some IMGT-functional V segments, including TRBV6-2 and TRBV6-3, so those segments were excluded. The classifier was reported to diagnose cytomegalovirus status with high specificity and sensitivity in both the original and validation cohorts. This cohort had only TCR beta chains sequenced, and the lack of alpha or paired-chain data limited which features could be detected. The presence/absence analyses assumed that sequencing depth was roughly uniform across donors, and that assumption may not be true. An association between a missense DCLRE1C variant and V-gene and J-gene trimming of TCR beta chains was found in a later genetic analysis and replicated in an independent cohort.

This clone was observed a few times. Its antigen is not yet known. Nothing much larger sits one base from this clone, and base qualities are not available. Its CDR3 holds 16 amino acids, cysteine through phenylalanine. Just the 48-base CDR3 DNA is kept, in frame starting at base 1. CDR1 and CDR2, per the germline V gene, are SGHTA and FQGTGA. Trimming accounts for 5 bases at V and 7 bases at J, while the number of junction bases matched to no gene is 12. The method behind the library was the immunoSEQ multiplex PCR assay. For the multiplex PCR, a mixture combining 60 forward primers for TCR Vbeta segments and 13 reverse primers for TCR Jbeta segments was used. Amplification of the CDR3 region of rearranged TCR beta genes was performed with a multiplex PCR assay on genomic DNA. The amplified TCR beta libraries were sequenced on the Illumina HiSeq System as 87-base-pair reads. The authors' pipeline ran thus. Across the 670 or so repertoires, a later analysis counted about 81 million unique TCR beta chains, roughly 11 million of which were shared by at least two donors. Raw reads were error-corrected and collapsed into unique sequences by a nearest-neighbor algorithm in which closely related sequences were merged to remove PCR and sequencing errors. CDR3 sequences were aligned to IMGT reference sequences to assign V, D and J gene segments. For a sequence to be retained, at least a six-nucleotide match to both a V gene segment and a J gene segment was required. Rearrangements were called productive when the CDR3 lacked stop codons and stayed in frame with V and J; all others were non-productive. Following IMGT convention, CDR3 was defined as the stretch from the second conserved V-encoded cysteine up to the conserved J-encoded phenylalanine. In an earlier analysis of just under 600 of the donors, sequences lacking an unambiguous match to a single V gene segment were excluded. In an earlier analysis of 500 to 750 of the donors, V segments were called functional above 56.7% productive rearrangements and were called segregating when the between-donor standard deviation exceeded 5%. A statistical classification framework was developed to diagnose cytomegalovirus status using the catalog of TCR beta chain sequences. In a later analysis, V and J genes were assigned by comparing TCR nucleotide sequences against IMGT/GENE-DB human TR gene sequences. The TCRdist pipeline was used in a later analysis to assign CDR3 sequences and most-parsimonious VDJ recombination scenarios. In a later analysis, each TCR beta chain was defined by its CDR3 amino acid sequence together with its V-gene family, and reads without a unique V-gene family were excluded. A later analysis removed several hundred highly shared, low-generation-probability nucleotide sequences to deal with suspected cross-contamination and a sequencing artifact. A later analysis calculated a clonal expansion index for each public chain from normalized within-repertoire ranks of inferred template counts. In a later analysis, generation probabilities were computed with a VDJ recombination model fitted to out-of-frame rearrangements, and the resulting probabilities were checked against IGoR. Hypergeometric tests were used in a later analysis to score TCR-TCR, TCR-HLA and TCR-CMV co-occurrence, with a repertoire-size bias correction applied to the TCR pairs. False discovery rates were estimated in a later analysis by permuting HLA or CMV assignments 20 times. In a later analysis, co-occurring TCRs were grouped with DBSCAN, and TCRdist sequence similarity was added when clustering was performed within HLA-allele-positive subsets. For co-occurrence clustering, repertoires with fewer than 30,000 or more than 120,000 public chains were excluded, along with four to six repertoires with anomalous nucleotide sharing. The table comes from immuneACCESS by way of TCRdb, which keeps in-frame sequences with V and J called. Part of the clones is missing from these tables; in studies checked, under half for an unresolved V gene and the rest for unknown reasons. V, J and clone size are taken as reported in that table, and D and trimming were inferred from the DNA itself. The sample table lists approximately 180,000 clones, around 75% of them with a count of one. The ten largest clones take up just under 3% of the sample.

The cohort consisted of 650 to 700 healthy bone marrow donors. At the time of sampling, all cohort members were nominally healthy, though unrecorded immune exposures were likely present. The donor was CMV seronegative and belonged to the group of several hundred seronegative cohort members. Every donor gave a peripheral blood sample, and the peripheral blood mononuclear cells from that sample were used for TCR beta sequencing. The Qiagen DNeasy Blood Extraction Kit was used to extract genomic DNA from the blood cell samples. The V and J segments used are TRBV7-3 and TRBJ2-1; 9 middle bases align to TRBD2. Sequenced: PBMCs. This clonotype was sampled from a male donor in good health and CMV-seronegative. Here the CDR3 is given as CASSIVAGAKGNEQFF. The nucleotides are TGTGCCAGCAGCATCGTAGCGGGAGCCAAGGGGAATGAGCAGTTCTTC.